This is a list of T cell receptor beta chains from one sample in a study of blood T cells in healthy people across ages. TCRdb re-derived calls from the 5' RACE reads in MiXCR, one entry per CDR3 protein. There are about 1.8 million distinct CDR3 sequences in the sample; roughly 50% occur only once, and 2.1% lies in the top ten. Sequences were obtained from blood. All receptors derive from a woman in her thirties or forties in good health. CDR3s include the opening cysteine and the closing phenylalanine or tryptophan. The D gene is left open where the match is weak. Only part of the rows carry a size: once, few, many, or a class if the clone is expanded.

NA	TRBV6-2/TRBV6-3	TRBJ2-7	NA	TGTGCCAGCAGCCAACCCCGGGGAATCTACGAGCAGTACTTC	CASSQPRGIYEQYF
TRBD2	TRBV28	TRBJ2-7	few	TGTGCCAGCACCCTTTGGGGGGGGAAGCAGTACTTC	CASTLWGGKQYF
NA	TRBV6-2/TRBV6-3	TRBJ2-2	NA	TGTGCCAGCAAGCTGAGACAGGAAATTACCGGGGAGCTGTTTTTT	CASKLRQEITGELFF
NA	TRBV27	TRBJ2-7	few	TGTGCCAGCCCACCTACTGACAGGAGGGGCGAGCAGTACTTC	CASPPTDRRGEQYF
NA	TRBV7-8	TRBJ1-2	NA	TGTGCCAGCAGCTTAGAAGGTTTAGGGATGAACTATGGCTACACCTTC	CASSLEGLGMNYGYTF
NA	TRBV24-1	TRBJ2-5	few	TGTGCCACCAGTGATTGGTCGGCGTCTCGGGAGACCCAGTACTTC	CATSDWSASRETQYF
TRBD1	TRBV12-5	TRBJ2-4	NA	TGTGCTAGTGGTTTGGAGGGAAGGGACAGGTACTTC	CASGLEGRDRYF
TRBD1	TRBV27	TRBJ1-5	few	TGTGCCAGCAGTTTATACACAGGGGTTCAGCCCCAGCATTTT	CASSLYTGVQPQHF
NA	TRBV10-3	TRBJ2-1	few	TGTGCCATCAAACCCGACAAGTACAATGAGCAGTTCTTC	CAIKPDKYNEQFF
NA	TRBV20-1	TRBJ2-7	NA	TGCAGTGCCCGAGACAGATGGGGCCACGAGCAGTACTTC	CSARDRWGHEQYF
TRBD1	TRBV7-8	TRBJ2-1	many	TGTGCCAGCAGCTTAGTATTTGCGGGACAGGGGGCCTTCTCCTACAATGAGCAGTTCTTC	CASSLVFAGQGAFSYNEQFF
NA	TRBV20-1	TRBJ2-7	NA	TGCAGTGCATCCGGCCGGGTTTCCCACGAGCAGTACTTC	CSASGRVSHEQYF
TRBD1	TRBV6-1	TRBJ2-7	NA	TGTGCCAGCAGTGAGGTTCGGACAGGGGTCTACGAGCAGTACTTC	CASSEVRTGVYEQYF
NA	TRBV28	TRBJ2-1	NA	TGTGCCAGCAGGCCCGGGGGGCTTACGCGGGATGAGCAGTTCTTC	CASRPGGLTRDEQFF
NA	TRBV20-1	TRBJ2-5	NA	TGCAGTGCTAGGGCCGTTGGGCTGGGTAGGGAGACCCAGTACTTC	CSARAVGLGRETQYF
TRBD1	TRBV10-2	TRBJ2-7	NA	TGCGCCAGCAGTACGACAGGGGGTTTCCACGAGCAGTACTTC	CASSTTGGFHEQYF
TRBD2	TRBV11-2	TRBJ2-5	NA	TGTGCCAGCAGCTCAACCCTTCGGACTAGCGGAACCTACAATGAGCAGTACTTC	CASSSTLRTSGTYNEQYF
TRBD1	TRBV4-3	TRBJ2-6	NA	TGCGCCAGCAGCCAAGATCGCCAGGGGGCGGGCTCTGGGGCCAACGTCCTGACTTTC	CASSQDRQGAGSGANVLTF
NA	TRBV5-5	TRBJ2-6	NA	TGTGCCAGCAGCTTGGAATGGAGCTCCGGGGCCAACGTCCTGACTTTC	CASSLEWSSGANVLTF
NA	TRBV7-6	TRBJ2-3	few	TGTGCCAGCAGCTTATATGGGGGCCGAGGCACAGATACGCAGTATTTT	CASSLYGGRGTDTQYF
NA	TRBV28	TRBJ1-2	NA	TGTGCCAGCAGTTTCTTCCGGGACACTTTCTATGGCTACACCTTC	CASSFFRDTFYGYTF
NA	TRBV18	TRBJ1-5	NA	TGTGCCAGCTCACCAGGCAGGGATAGCAATCAGCCCCAGCATTTT	CASSPGRDSNQPQHF
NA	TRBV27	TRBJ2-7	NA	TGTGCCAGCAGAACAACCCGGCAGGGTCAAGAGCAGTACTTC	CASRTTRQGQEQYF